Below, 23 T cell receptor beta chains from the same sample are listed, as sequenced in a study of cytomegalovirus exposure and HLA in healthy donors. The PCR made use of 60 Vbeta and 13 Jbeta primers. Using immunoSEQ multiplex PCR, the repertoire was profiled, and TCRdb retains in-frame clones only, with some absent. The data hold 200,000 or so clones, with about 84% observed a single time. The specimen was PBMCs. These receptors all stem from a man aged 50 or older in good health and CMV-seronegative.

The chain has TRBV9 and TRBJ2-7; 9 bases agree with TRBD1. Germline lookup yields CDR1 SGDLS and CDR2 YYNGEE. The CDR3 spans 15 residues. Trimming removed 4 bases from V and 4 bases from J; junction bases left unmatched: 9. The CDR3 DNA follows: TGTGCCAGCAGCCCCGAAGGACAGGGGTTTTACGAGCAGTACTTC. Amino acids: CASSPEGQGFYEQYF.

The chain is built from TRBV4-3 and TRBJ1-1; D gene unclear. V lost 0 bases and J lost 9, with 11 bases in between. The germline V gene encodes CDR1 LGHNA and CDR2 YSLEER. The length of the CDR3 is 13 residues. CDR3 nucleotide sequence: TGCGCCAGCAGCCAAGATACAGATAGAAAAGCTTTCTTT. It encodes CASSQDTDRKAFF.

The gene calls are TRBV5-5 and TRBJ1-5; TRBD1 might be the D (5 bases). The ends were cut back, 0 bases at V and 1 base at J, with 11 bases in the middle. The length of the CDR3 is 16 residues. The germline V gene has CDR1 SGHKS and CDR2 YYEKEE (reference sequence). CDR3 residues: CASSLAASGSNQPQHF. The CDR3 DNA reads TGTGCCAGCAGCTTGGCCGCCTCAGGGAGCAATCAGCCCCAGCATTTT.

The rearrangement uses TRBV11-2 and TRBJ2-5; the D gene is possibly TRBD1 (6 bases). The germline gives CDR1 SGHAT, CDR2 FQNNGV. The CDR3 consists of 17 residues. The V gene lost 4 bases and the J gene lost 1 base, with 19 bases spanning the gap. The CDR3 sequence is CASSSIMTGPSQETQYF. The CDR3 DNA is TGTGCCAGCAGCTCGATTATGACAGGACCTTCCCAAGAGACCCAGTACTTC.

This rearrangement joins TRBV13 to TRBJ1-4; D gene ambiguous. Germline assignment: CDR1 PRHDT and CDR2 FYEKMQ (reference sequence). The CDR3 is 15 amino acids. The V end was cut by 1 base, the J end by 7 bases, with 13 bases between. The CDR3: CASSLDSGTGEKLFF. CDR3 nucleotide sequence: TGTGCCAGCAGCTTAGATTCAGGAACTGGTGAAAAACTGTTTTTT.

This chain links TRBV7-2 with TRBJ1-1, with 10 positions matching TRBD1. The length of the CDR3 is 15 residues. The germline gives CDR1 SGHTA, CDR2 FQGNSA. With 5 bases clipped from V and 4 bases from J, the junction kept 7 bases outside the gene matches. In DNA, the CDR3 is TGTGCCAGCAGCACTGGGACAGGGGTGCCCACTGAAGCTTTCTTT. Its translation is CASSTGTGVPTEAFF.

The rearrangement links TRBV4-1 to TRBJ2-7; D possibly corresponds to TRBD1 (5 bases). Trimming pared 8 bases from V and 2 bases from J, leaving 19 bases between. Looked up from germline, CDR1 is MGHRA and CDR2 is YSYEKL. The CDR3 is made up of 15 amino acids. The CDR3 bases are TGCGCCAGCTCCGCCGATCAGGGATATCCCTACGAGCAGTACTTC. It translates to CASSADQGYPYEQYF.

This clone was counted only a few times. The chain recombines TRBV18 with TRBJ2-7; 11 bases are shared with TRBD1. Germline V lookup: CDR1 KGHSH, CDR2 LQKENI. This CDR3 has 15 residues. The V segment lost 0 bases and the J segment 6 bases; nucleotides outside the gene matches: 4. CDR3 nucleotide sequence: TGTGCCAGCTCACCACCGGGGACAGGGGGGGGCGAGCAGTACTTC. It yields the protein CASSPPGTGGGEQYF.

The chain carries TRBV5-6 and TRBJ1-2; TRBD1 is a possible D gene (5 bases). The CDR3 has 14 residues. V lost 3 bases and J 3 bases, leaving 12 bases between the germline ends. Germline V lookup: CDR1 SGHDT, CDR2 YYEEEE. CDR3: CASSWVGGDYGYTF. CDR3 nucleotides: TGTGCCAGCAGCTGGGTTGGAGGGGACTATGGCTACACCTTC. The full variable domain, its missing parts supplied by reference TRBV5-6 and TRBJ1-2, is DAGVTQSPTHLIKTRGQQVTLRCSPKSGHDTVSWYQQALGQGPQFIFQYYEEEERQRGNFPDRFSGHQFPNYSSELNVNALLLGDSALYLCASSWVGGDYGYTFGSGTRLTVV.

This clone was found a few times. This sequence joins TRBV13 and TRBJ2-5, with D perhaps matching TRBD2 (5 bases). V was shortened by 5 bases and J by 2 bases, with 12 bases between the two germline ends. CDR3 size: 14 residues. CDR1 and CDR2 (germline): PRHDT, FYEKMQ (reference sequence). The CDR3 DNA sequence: TGTGCCAGCAGCATCCTCCGGGGTCAAGAGACCCAGTACTTC. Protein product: CASSILRGQETQYF.

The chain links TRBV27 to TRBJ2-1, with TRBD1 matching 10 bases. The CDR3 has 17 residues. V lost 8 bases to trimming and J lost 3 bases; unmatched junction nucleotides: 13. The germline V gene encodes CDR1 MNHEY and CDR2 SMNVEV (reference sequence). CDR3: CASGLLPRDRGYNEQFF. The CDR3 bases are TGTGCCAGCGGCCTACTCCCCCGGGACAGGGGCTACAATGAGCAGTTCTTC.

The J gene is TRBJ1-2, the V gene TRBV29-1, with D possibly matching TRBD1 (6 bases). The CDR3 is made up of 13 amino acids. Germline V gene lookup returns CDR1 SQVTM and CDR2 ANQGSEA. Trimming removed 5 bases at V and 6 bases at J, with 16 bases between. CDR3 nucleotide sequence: TGCAGCGTTAGTAGGGTCGGACAGCATGGCTACACCTTC. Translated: CSVSRVGQHGYTF.

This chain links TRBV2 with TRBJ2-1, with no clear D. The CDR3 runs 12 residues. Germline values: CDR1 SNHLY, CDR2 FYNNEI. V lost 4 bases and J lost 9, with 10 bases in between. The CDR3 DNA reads TGTGCCAGCAGTGGCCGACTTGGTGAGCAGTTCTTC. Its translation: CASSGRLGEQFF.

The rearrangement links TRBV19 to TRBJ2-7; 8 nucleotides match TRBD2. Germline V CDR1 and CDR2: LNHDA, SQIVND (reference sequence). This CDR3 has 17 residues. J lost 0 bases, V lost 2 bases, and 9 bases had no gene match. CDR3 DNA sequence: TGTGCCAGTAGTATAATTTCGAGCGGGGGTCGCTCCTACGAGCAGTACTTC. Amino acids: CASSIISSGGRSYEQYF. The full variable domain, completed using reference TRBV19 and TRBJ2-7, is DGGITQSPKYLFRKEGQNVTLSCEQNLNHDAMYWYRQDPGQGLRLIYYSQIVNDFQKGDIAEGYSVSREKKESFPLTVTSAQKNPTAFYLCASSIISSGGRSYEQYFGPGTRLTVT.

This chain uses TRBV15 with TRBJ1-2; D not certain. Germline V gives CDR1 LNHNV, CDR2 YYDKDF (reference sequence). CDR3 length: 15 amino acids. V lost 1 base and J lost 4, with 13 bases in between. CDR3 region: CATSRAWSSGYGYTF. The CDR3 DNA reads TGTGCCACCAGCAGAGCATGGAGTTCGGGCTATGGCTACACCTTC.

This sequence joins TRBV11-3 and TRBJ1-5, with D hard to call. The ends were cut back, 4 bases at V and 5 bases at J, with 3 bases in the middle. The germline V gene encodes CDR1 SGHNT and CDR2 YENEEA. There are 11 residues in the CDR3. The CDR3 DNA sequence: TGTGCCAGCAGCTCTGATCAGCCCCAGCATTTT. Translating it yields CASSSDQPQHF.

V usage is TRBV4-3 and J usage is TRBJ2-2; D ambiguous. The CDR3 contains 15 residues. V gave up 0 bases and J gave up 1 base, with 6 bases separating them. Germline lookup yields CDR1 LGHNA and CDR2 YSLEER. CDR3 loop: CASSQDSWNTGELFF. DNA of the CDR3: TGCGCCAGCAGCCAAGATTCTTGGAACACCGGGGAGCTGTTTTTT.

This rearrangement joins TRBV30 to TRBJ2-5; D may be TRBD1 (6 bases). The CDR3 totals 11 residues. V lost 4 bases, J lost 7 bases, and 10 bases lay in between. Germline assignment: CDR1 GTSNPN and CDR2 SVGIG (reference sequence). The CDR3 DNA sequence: TGTGCCTGGACCCGAGGGGGGACCCAGTACTTC. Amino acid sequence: CAWTRGGTQYF.

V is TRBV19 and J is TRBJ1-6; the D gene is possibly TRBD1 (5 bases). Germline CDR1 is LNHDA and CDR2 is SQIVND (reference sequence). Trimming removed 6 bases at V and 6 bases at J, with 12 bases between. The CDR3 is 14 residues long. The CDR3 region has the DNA TGTGCCAGTAGACAGGCAGGGCTTAATTCACCCCTCCACTTT. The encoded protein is CASRQAGLNSPLHF.

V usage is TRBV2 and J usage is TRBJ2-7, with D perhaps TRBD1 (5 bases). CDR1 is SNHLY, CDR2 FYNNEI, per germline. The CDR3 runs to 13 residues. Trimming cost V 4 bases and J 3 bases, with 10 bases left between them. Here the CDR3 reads CASSAPTDYEQYF. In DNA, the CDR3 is TGTGCCAGCAGTGCACCGACAGACTACGAGCAGTACTTC.

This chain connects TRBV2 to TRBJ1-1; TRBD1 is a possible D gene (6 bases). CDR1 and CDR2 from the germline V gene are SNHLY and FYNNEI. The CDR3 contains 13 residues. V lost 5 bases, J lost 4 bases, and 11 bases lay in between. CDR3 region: CASSNRVGTEAFF. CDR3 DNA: TGTGCCAGCAGTAACAGGGTTGGCACTGAAGCTTTCTTT.

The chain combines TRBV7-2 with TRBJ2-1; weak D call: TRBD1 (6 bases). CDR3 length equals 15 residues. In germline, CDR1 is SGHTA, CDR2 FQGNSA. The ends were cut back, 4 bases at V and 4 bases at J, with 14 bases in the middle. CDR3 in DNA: TGTGCCAGCAGCTCTGGACAGTTCAAATACAATGAGCAGTTCTTC. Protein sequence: CASSSGQFKYNEQFF.

DNA of the CDR3: TGTGCCGCGGGCTCCTACAATGAGCAGTTCTTC. This sequence encodes CAAGSYNEQFF. The chain has TRBV7-6 and TRBJ2-1; the D gene is possibly TRBD2 (5 bases). This CDR3 comprises 11 residues. V was trimmed by 11 bases and J by 0 bases, leaving 5 bases between them. The germline V gene encodes CDR1 SGHVS and CDR2 FNYEAQ.